Sequencing of this TCR beta chain was carried out in a study of shared clonotypes between healthy human individuals (dated by TCRdb to 2018 to 2020). About the study as a whole: The cohort included a few men and two women between 18 and 49 years of age. For each donor, CD4 naive and CD4 memory were each run on three plates, CD8 naive on two plates, and CD8 memory on one plate. To estimate repertoire size and how much clonotypes are shared between individuals, the study performed deep sequencing of blood TCR repertoires from five healthy adults. To increase sequencing depth and limit assay-specific biases, TCR repertoire library preparation and sequencing were carried out by different laboratories using diverse techniques. Between about 0.9 and 9 billion PBMCs per donor were obtained by leukapheresis.

TCR CDR3 regions were amplified from genomic DNA by multiplex PCR using the deep immunoSEQ assay. Extracted genomic DNA from each cell subset was spread evenly across all wells of several immunoSEQ 96-well plates, with each plate serving as a replicate. Each replicate PCR for sorted subsets received around 210 ng genomic DNA, equal to roughly 30,000 T cell genomes. The purified libraries were quantified using a Qubit 3.0 fluorometer, sized with a Bioanalyzer 2100, and then quantified again using the KAPA Library Quantification kit. Each immunoSEQ 96-well plate was sequenced on its own single-read 150-cycle Illumina NextSeq 550 flow cell. The paper's processing steps were these. The immunoSEQ output contained only junctional sequences without quality scores, so filtering could not match that applied to full-length reads. To assign V/J genes and CDR3, sequences were annotated using PyIR, a Python wrapper for IgBLAST v1.9, with IMGT germline references. Reads with weak V/J assignments (E-value above 1e-6), missing CDR3, stop codons, out-of-frame junctions, or ambiguous translated residues were removed. A V3J clonotype was defined by an identical inferred V gene, J gene, and CDR3 amino acid sequence. Percentage overlap between repertoires was calculated by dividing the number of shared unique clonotypes by the size of the smaller repertoire. Repertoire richness was assessed with RTK rarefaction, the Chao1 estimator, and Recon v2.1 estimates of unobserved clonotypes. OLGA was used to compute generation probabilities for all TCRbeta clonotypes that the gDNA method yielded from a handful of donors. TCRdb carries this immuneACCESS record with in-frame sequences only. Its versions omit some clonotypes, under half of them owing to an unresolved V gene in the studies checked, with the rest unexplained. V, J and clone size derive from that table, while D and trimming were established from the DNA sequence. For this sample there are some 2,000,000 clones; 95% appear just once. Under 0.15% of the sample comes from the top ten.

Findings and caveats that apply to the study as a whole: Naive subsets generally had larger estimated clonotype richness than memory subsets did. Sampling was limited to blood, and TCR repertoires in tissue likely differ from TCR repertoires in blood. Pairwise subsampling indicated that sequencing depth was expected to affect the degree of clonotype sharing among donors. Sharing across a few donors was observed for 4.5% to 6.5% of naive CD4, under 4% of naive CD8, over 2% of memory CD4, and roughly 0.4% of memory CD8 clonotypes. Incomplete sequencing was indicated by rarefaction of sorted-subset datasets, despite the large sequencing depth. Because the study included only a small number of donors, the genetic and exposure-history diversity represented was limited. Clonotypes shared by all four sorted-subset donors showed higher generation probabilities than non-shared clonotypes.

A word on this clone: It lacks a known antigen. No base qualities exist here, and no much larger clone lies one base off it.

Trimming removed 4 bases from V and 3 bases from J, leaving 16 bases between the germline ends. CDR1 and CDR2 are read off the germline V gene as MNHEY and SVGAGI. The CDR3 runs 15 amino acids, cysteine and phenylalanine included. Here the CDR3 DNA is all that survives: 45 bases in frame from base 1. Healthy HIV-negative adults with no recently reported acute infections or vaccinations were included as donors. All donors were Caucasian adults living in Nashville, Tennessee, USA. CD4+ T cells were enriched by magnetic negative selection, after which naive cells were positively selected on CD45RA and the negative fraction was taken as the memory subset. Blood was collected by leukapheresis, and PBMCs were isolated by Ficoll-Histopaque density gradient centrifugation and then cryopreserved in liquid nitrogen vapor phase. Analytical flow cytometry was used to check the purity and quantity of each magnetically sorted T cell population. Genomic DNA was isolated from every sorted fraction and measured by UV absorbance on a Nanodrop 2000c.

This clonotype was obtained from a young man in good health. The sequence is built from TRBV6-5 and TRBJ2-7; the D region possibly corresponds to TRBD2 (6 bases align). Material: naive CD4+ T cells sorted from blood. The sample's cell subset or site label is to be understood as: CD45RA+ positively selected. The DNA is as follows: TGTGCCAGCAGTTCCCCGAGGGAGGCACTCTACGAGCAGTACTTC. Translated, this gives CASSSPREALYEQYF.